These 9 T cell receptor beta chains were sequenced from one sample in a study of shared clonotypes between healthy human individuals. Using immunoSEQ multiplex PCR, the repertoire was profiled, and TCRdb retains in-frame clones only, with some absent. The sample consists of about 2 million clones, roughly 96% of them appearing once. The sample comprised naive CD4+ T cells sorted from blood. Described subset: CD45RA+ positively selected. Receptor source: a young man in good health.

This chain uses TRBV28 with TRBJ2-5; the D gene is possibly TRBD2 (7 bases). Germline V lookup: CDR1 MDHEN, CDR2 SYDVKM. With 7 bases removed from V and 3 bases from J, the gap between germline ends came to 12 bases. The CDR3 consists of 13 residues. CDR3: CASTRGDKETQYF. In DNA form, the CDR3 reads TGTGCCAGCACCCGGGGGGACAAAGAGACCCAGTACTTC.

The chain has TRBV15 and TRBJ2-1; D remains ambiguous. This CDR3 comprises 13 residues. The V gene's germline CDR1 is LNHNV and CDR2 YYDKDF (reference sequence). V lost 6 bases to trimming and J lost 9 bases, with 15 bases between them. The CDR3 sequence: CATSPHSSGEQFF. The CDR3 nucleotides are TGTGCCACCAGTCCCCACAGTAGTGGTGAGCAGTTCTTC.

This clone showed up just once. V and J are TRBV30 and TRBJ2-7; TRBD1 or TRBD2 may be the D gene (5 bases each). V was clipped by 5 bases and J by 1 base, with 15 bases between them. The length of the CDR3 is 14 residues. Germline V lookup: CDR1 GTSNPN, CDR2 SVGIG (reference sequence). The CDR3 loop is CAWGTLQVSYEQYF. CDR3 in DNA: TGTGCCTGGGGGACCCTTCAAGTTTCCTACGAGCAGTACTTC.

The chain links TRBV5-8 to TRBJ1-3, with a tentative D call TRBD1 (5 bases). The CDR3 covers 14 residues. Germline CDR1 SGHTS, CDR2 YDEGEE. The V end was cut by 3 bases, the J end by 3 bases, with 10 bases between. CDR3 nucleotides: TGTGCCAGCAGCTACGGGACCGATGGAAACACCATATATTTT. Protein: CASSYGTDGNTIYF.

As concerns this clone: Other DNA sequences in this specimen translate into the identical CDR3. This sequence joins TRBV6-1 and TRBJ1-2, with D possibly TRBD1 on 5 matching bases. The CDR3 covers 13 residues. Trimming pared 4 bases from V and 3 bases from J, leaving 9 bases between. Germline V CDR1 and CDR2: MNHNS, SASEGT. CDR3 bases: TGTGCCAGCAGTGTGCGGGGGGACTATGGCTACACCTTC. It encodes CASSVRGDYGYTF.

V usage is TRBV9 and J usage is TRBJ2-7; 8 bases map to TRBD2. This CDR3 contains 15 residues. The J segment lost 4 bases and the V segment lost 2 bases, leaving 8 bases of the junction unmatched. Per the germline V gene, CDR1 is SGDLS and CDR2 is YYNGEE. In nucleotides, the CDR3 is TGTGCCAGCAGCGTTGGAGCGGGAGAGGGATACGAGCAGTACTTC. Encoded protein: CASSVGAGEGYEQYF. The full variable domain, with the rest looked up from reference TRBV9 and TRBJ2-7, is DSGVTQTPKHLITATGQRVTLRCSPRSGDLSVYWYQQSLDQGLQFLIQYYNGEERAKGNILERFSAQQFPDLHSELNLSSLELGDSALYFCASSVGAGEGYEQYFGPGTRLTVT.

CDR3 in amino acids: CASSPSGDRVFEQYF. The CDR3 DNA follows: TGCGCCAGCAGCCCCTCAGGGGACAGGGTATTCGAGCAGTACTTC. The V and J genes are TRBV4-1 and TRBJ2-7; 9 bases are a match to TRBD1. J was trimmed by 6 bases and V by 4 bases; bases with no gene match: 10. CDR3 length: 15 amino acids. Germline CDR1 MGHRA, CDR2 YSYEKL.

V and J are TRBV14 and TRBJ1-1; 8 nucleotides align to TRBD1. Germline CDR1 SGHDN, CDR2 FVKESK. Trimming at V came to 1 base and at J to 0 bases, leaving 28 bases not matched to a gene. The CDR3 spans 24 residues. CDR3 bases: TGTGCCAGCAGCCAAGGAATCGGCGACAGGGGTTCGATTGTAGCTTCCTACATGAACACTGAAGCTTTCTTT. It translates to CASSQGIGDRGSIVASYMNTEAFF.

This clone appeared once. Additional DNA sequences in this sample encode the identical CDR3. The rearrangement joins TRBV19 to TRBJ2-2, with D unclear. V lost 3 bases to trimming and J lost 2 bases, with 7 bases between them. The CDR3 totals 14 residues. Germline lookup yields CDR1 LNHDA and CDR2 SQIVND (reference sequence). The CDR3 sequence: CASSIRPNTGELFF. DNA of the CDR3: TGTGCCAGTAGTATCCGTCCTAACACCGGGGAGCTGTTTTTT.